These T cell receptor beta chains were read from a single sample in a study of T cells in localized non-small cell lung cancer. The data were produced by immunoSEQ multiplex PCR, yet TCRdb's version contains in-frame clones alone and is incomplete. The table includes around 20,000 clones, 70% to 90% detected once. This specimen was peripheral blood, taken before any cancer treatment. The receptors shown here come from a man between 40 and 70 years old with stage I lung adenocarcinoma. Both conserved end residues are part of each CDR3. D genes are given only for firm matches. Part of the rows lack a size; the others show once, few, many or a class for expanded clones.

J,size,D,V,length,DNA,CDR3
TRBJ2-1,NA,TRBD2,TRBV10-1,15,TGCGCCAGCAGTGAGGGACTAGCGGGGTACAATGAGCAGTTCTTC,CASSEGLAGYNEQFF
TRBJ2-5,NA,NA,TRBV25-1,15,TGTGCCAGCAGTGCGAAGGGCCTACACCAAGAGACCCAGTACTTC,CASSAKGLHQETQYF
TRBJ2-1,NA,TRBD2,TRBV4-2,19,TGTGCCAGCAGCCAAGACGAGCTAGCGGGAGCTCTAGCCTACAATGAGCAGTTCTTC,CASSQDELAGALAYNEQFF
TRBJ2-3,NA,TRBD1,TRBV6-9,21,TGTGCCAGCAGTTATTCCGTCTCGCTACTACTTTTAGGACAGGGGAGGGATACGCAGTATTTT,CASSYSVSLLLLGQGRDTQYF
TRBJ2-6,NA,NA,TRBV7-3,18,TGTGCCAGCAGCTTAGAAGTGTCCCGTCCGTCTGGGGCCAACGTCCTGACTTTC,CASSLEVSRPSGANVLTF
TRBJ1-5,NA,NA,TRBV10-3,16,TGTGCCATCAGTGAGGGGGGGTGGAGGGCCAATCAGCCCCAGCATTTT,CAISEGGWRANQPQHF
TRBJ1-3,NA,NA,TRBV2,13,TGTGCCAGCAGTGCTATCTCTGGAAACACCATATATTTT,CASSAISGNTIYF
TRBJ1-1,NA,TRBD1,TRBV7-2,12,TGTGCCAGCAGCCTCACCGGGACAGGGGCATTGTTT,CASSLTGTGALF
TRBJ2-1,NA,TRBD2,TRBV11-2,16,TGTGCCAGCAGCTTAGAAGGGGGTAGCGGGACTAATGAGCAGTTCTTC,CASSLEGGSGTNEQFF
TRBJ2-1,NA,TRBD2,TRBV5-1,20,TGCGCCAGCAGCTCCCGGGGGGTAGCGGGAGTGTCAGTAACCTACAATGAGCAGTTCTTC,CASSSRGVAGVSVTYNEQFF
TRBJ2-3,NA,TRBD2,TRBV7-7,14,TGTGCTAGCAGCCCCGCGGGGGGTTCGGATACGCAGTATTTT,CASSPAGGSDTQYF
TRBJ2-3,NA,NA,TRBV2,11,TGTGCCAGCAGCCCCGACAGATCGCAGTATTTT,CASSPDRSQYF
TRBJ1-4,NA,NA,TRBV30,15,TGTGCCTGGAGTGACCCAAGGACCACTAATGAAAAACTGTTTTTT,CAWSDPRTTNEKLFF
TRBJ1-1,NA,NA,TRBV27,15,TGTGCCAGCAGTTTATCGGCAGGTGCGAACACTGAAGCTTTCTTT,CASSLSAGANTEAFF
TRBJ2-1,few,TRBD1,TRBV6-1,15,TGTGCCAGCAGGATACGGGACAGGGGAGGGAATGAGCAGTTCTTC,CASRIRDRGGNEQFF
TRBJ2-2,once,NA,TRBV19,19,TGTGCCAGTAGTACAGGCGGCTGGGTTTACGGGAAAAACACCGGGGAGCTGTTTTTT,CASSTGGWVYGKNTGELFF
TRBJ2-1,NA,TRBD2,TRBV6-1,14,TGTGCCAGCAGTGCGACTAGCGGGGGGGGCGAGCAGTTCTTC,CASSATSGGGEQFF
TRBJ1-1,NA,TRBD1,TRBV5-3,14,TGTGCCAGAAGCCTCACGGACAGGTGGGGGAAAGTTTTCTTT,CARSLTDRWGKVFF
TRBJ1-2,NA,TRBD1,TRBV18,13,TGTGCCAGCTCGCAGGACAGGGATTATGGCTACACCTTC,CASSQDRDYGYTF
TRBJ1-2,NA,NA,TRBV6-6,15,TGTGCCAGCAGTTTTACAGGGTTTAAAGACTATGGCTACACCTTC,CASSFTGFKDYGYTF
TRBJ1-2,few,NA,TRBV23-1,15,TGCGCCAGCAGTCAATCCTTCCAGGGTGAGGGTGGCTACACCTTC,CASSQSFQGEGGYTF
TRBJ1-2,NA,NA,TRBV10-3,14,TGTGCCATCAGTGAGTCGTCGAAACGGGCGTACTACACCTTC,CAISESSKRAYYTF
TRBJ1-2,NA,NA,TRBV5-5,14,TGTGCCAGCAGCTTGGAGTTGGGCAACTATGGCTACACCTTC,CASSLELGNYGYTF
TRBJ1-5,NA,NA,TRBV5-6,15,TGTGCCAGCAGCTCATGGGGACTGATCAATCAGCCCCAGCATTTT,CASSSWGLINQPQHF
TRBJ2-3,NA,NA,TRBV13,12,TGTGCCAGCAGCCGCGGGTTCGATACGCAGTATTTT,CASSRGFDTQYF
TRBJ2-1,NA,NA,TRBV6-1,14,TGTGCCAGCATAAGGGATCGGGGAAACAATGAGCAGTTCTTC,CASIRDRGNNEQFF
TRBJ1-6,NA,NA,TRBV28,15,TGTGCCAGCAGACAGCCCAGCGACTATAATTCACCCCTCCACTTT,CASRQPSDYNSPLHF
TRBJ1-1,few,NA,TRBV28,11,TGTGCCAGCAGTTTATCCTTTGAAGCTTTCTTT,CASSLSFEAFF
TRBJ2-3,NA,NA,TRBV29-1,17,TGCAGCGTTGGGGAGATTGCAGGGGCCACTAGCACAGATACGCAGTATTTT,CSVGEIAGATSTDTQYF
TRBJ1-3,NA,NA,TRBV6-5,15,TGTGCCAGCAGTTACCAGCCCGACTCTGGAAACACCATATATTTT,CASSYQPDSGNTIYF
TRBJ2-4,NA,NA,TRBV10-3,13,TGTGCCATCAGTGAGTCCGGAGGTCCCATTCAGTACTTC,CAISESGGPIQYF
TRBJ1-2,NA,TRBD1,TRBV6-1,14,TGTGCCAGCAGCCCGGGACAGGGGGGCTATGGCTACACCTTC,CASSPGQGGYGYTF
TRBJ1-2,NA,NA,TRBV7-9,17,TGTGCCAGCCTCCCGTGGGAGGTGGCAGGTCCTAACTATGGCTACACCTTC,CASLPWEVAGPNYGYTF
TRBJ2-7,NA,TRBD1,TRBV6-1,15,TGTGCCAGCAGTGTTCCGGGACAGGGGGCGTGGGAGCAGTACTTC,CASSVPGQGAWEQYF
TRBJ2-5,NA,TRBD2,TRBV12-5,17,TGTGCTAGTGGTCCGAGCTTAGCGGGAGGGCCCTCAGAGACCCAGTACTTC,CASGPSLAGGPSETQYF
TRBJ1-6,NA,TRBD1,TRBV30,13,TGTGCCTCGAACCGGGACAGAGATTCACCCCTCCACTTT,CASNRDRDSPLHF
TRBJ1-6,NA,NA,TRBV18,14,TGTGCCAGCTCATCACAGGGACCTAATTCACCCCTCCACTTT,CASSSQGPNSPLHF
TRBJ2-6,NA,NA,TRBV6-6,14,TGTGCCAGCACTCCAAACTCTGGGGCCAACGTCCTGACTTTC,CASTPNSGANVLTF
TRBJ2-6,NA,NA,TRBV6-9,15,TGTGCCAGCAGGGGCGGCTCCTCTGGGGCCAACGTCCTGACTTTC,CASRGGSSGANVLTF